Following are 20 T cell receptor beta chains from one sample sequenced in a study of CD8 T cells in Susac syndrome. With random hexamers, reverse transcription was performed on about 0.45 to 1 ug of RNA. A single record per CDR3 protein comes from TCRdb applying MiXCR to the immunoSEQ multiplex PCR reads. The sample lists hundreds of thousands of distinct CDR3 sequences; 92% were seen once. The sequencing sample was made of CD8+ T cells from PBMCs. The source of these receptors is a human donor with multiple sclerosis.

The chain joins TRBV27 to TRBJ2-3; D call uncertain. The CDR3 loop spans 13 amino acids. In germline, CDR1 is MNHEY, CDR2 SMNVEV (reference sequence). Trimming removed 9 bases from V and 2 bases from J, with 12 bases in between. CDR3 sequence: CASGPGPTDTQYF. The CDR3 DNA follows: TGTGCCAGTGGTCCGGGCCCCACAGATACGCAGTATTTT.

The CDR3 nucleotides read TGTGCCTGGGGCAGGGTAGCAGCTCAGCCCCAGCATTTT. It codes for CAWGRVAAQPQHF. The chain joins TRBV30 to TRBJ1-5; tentatively, D is TRBD1 (5 bases). This CDR3 has 13 amino acids. The germline CDR1 and CDR2 sequences are GTSNPN and SVGIG (reference sequence). V lost 5 bases, J lost 6 bases, and 14 bases lay in between.

The chain combines TRBV14 with TRBJ1-2, with 7 bases fitting TRBD1. Trimming cost V 3 bases and J 5 bases; bases outside gene matches: 6. CDR1 and CDR2 (germline): SGHDN, FVKESK. CDR3 length: 14 amino acids. The CDR3 region has the DNA TGTGCCAGCAGCCATGACTCCAGGGGGTATGGCTACACCTTC. Its protein product is CASSHDSRGYGYTF.

V usage is TRBV10-2 and J usage is TRBJ2-5, with 11 positions matching TRBD2. This CDR3 has 14 residues. The germline CDR1 and CDR2 sequences are WSHSY and SAAADI. J was trimmed by 4 bases and V by 9 bases; bases with no gene match: 7. This CDR3 is CARIAGGLRETQYF. The DNA of the CDR3 is TGCGCCAGGATAGCGGGGGGGCTTCGAGAGACCCAGTACTTC.

This chain connects TRBV7-9 to TRBJ2-1, with D possibly TRBD2 on 10 matching bases. This CDR3 contains 15 residues. The V end was cut by 5 bases, the J end by 7 bases, with 18 bases between. Germline loops: CDR1 SEHNR, CDR2 FQNEAQ (reference sequence). CDR3 in amino acids: CASSRTSGTGNEQFF. The CDR3 region has the DNA TGTGCCAGCAGCCGAACTAGCGGGACAGGGAATGAGCAGTTCTTC. Supplemented by reference TRBV7-9 and TRBJ2-1, the full variable domain reads DTGVSQNPRHKITKRGQNVTFRCDPISEHNRLYWYRQTLGQGPEFLTYFQNEAQLEKSRLLSDRFSAERPKGSFSTLEIQRTEQGDSAMYLCASSRTSGTGNEQFFGPGTRLTVL.

V usage is TRBV4-1 and J usage is TRBJ2-1; unclear D gene. Trimming pared 4 bases from V and 8 bases from J, leaving 12 bases between. The CDR3 runs 13 residues. Germline CDR1 reads MGHRA; CDR2 reads YSYEKL. DNA for the CDR3: TGCGCCAGCAGCCTCCTGATCAACCATGAGCAGTTCTTC. Protein product: CASSLLINHEQFF.

V usage is TRBV30 and J usage is TRBJ2-1, with D hard to call. The ends were cut back, 0 bases at V and 3 bases at J, with 9 bases in the middle. Germline V lookup: CDR1 GTSNPN, CDR2 SVGIG (reference sequence). The CDR3 spans 14 residues. Written as DNA, the CDR3 is TGTGCCTGGAGTGTAGACTCCCGCTACAATGAGCAGTTCTTC. As protein: CAWSVDSRYNEQFF. Using reference TRBV30 and TRBJ2-1 for the parts outside the CDR3, the full variable domain is SQTIHQWPATLVQPVGSPLSLECTVEGTSNPNLYWYRQAAGRGLQLLFYSVGIGQISSEVPQNLSASRPQDRQFILSSKKLLLSDSGFYLCAWSVDSRYNEQFFGPGTRLTVL.

The CDR3: CASSQESGLAGGRTGELFF. The CDR3, as DNA: TGTGCCAGCAGCCAAGAGAGTGGGCTAGCGGGGGGACGCACCGGGGAGCTGTTTTTT. The chain has TRBV3-1 and TRBJ2-2; 11 positions agree with TRBD2. The germline V gene has CDR1 LGHDT and CDR2 YNNKEL (reference sequence). V dropped 0 bases and J dropped 4; count of bases not matched to a gene: 10. The CDR3 sequence is 19 residues long.

The chain links TRBV28 to TRBJ1-5; D not resolved. Trimming cost V 5 bases and J 2 bases, with 10 bases left between them. Looked up from germline, CDR1 is MDHEN and CDR2 is SYDVKM. This CDR3 spans 14 amino acids. In DNA, the CDR3 is TGTGCCAGCAGTCTTGCCTGGGGCAATCAGCCCCAGCATTTT. It translates to CASSLAWGNQPQHF.

This chain joins TRBV24-1 and TRBJ2-2; D possibly corresponds to TRBD2 (6 bases). The V end lost 1 base, the J end lost 1 base, and 9 bases lay between the germline ends. The length of the CDR3 is 16 residues. The germline CDR1 and CDR2 sequences are KGHDR and SFDVKD. The CDR3 sequence is CATSDFGGKNTGELFF. The CDR3, as DNA: TGTGCCACCAGTGATTTTGGGGGGAAGAACACCGGGGAGCTGTTTTTT.

V is TRBV12-2 and J is TRBJ1-1; the table's TRBD1 call for D was not verified on the DNA. TRBV12-2 is classified as a pseudogene. The CDR3 loop spans 17 amino acids. CDR3 amino acids: CASRYQTPGHQENEAFF. The CDR3, as DNA: TGTGCAAGTCGCTACCAGACACCGGGACACCAAGAGAATGAAGCTTTCTTT.

The chain uses TRBV13 and TRBJ1-1; no clear D gene. Germline V gene lookup returns CDR1 PRHDT and CDR2 FYEKMQ (reference sequence). The V gene lost 4 bases and the J gene lost 0 bases, with 18 bases spanning the gap. CDR3 length equals 17 residues. The CDR3 DNA reads TGTGCCAGCAGCTCCCATACTCTAGTAGGGATGAACACTGAAGCTTTCTTT. Translating gives CASSSHTLVGMNTEAFF.

This clonotype occurred once. The genes are TRBV5-4 and TRBJ1-1; no firm D call. Trimming stripped 4 bases from V and 1 base from J, with 5 bases between. The germline gives CDR1 SGHNT, CDR2 YYREEE (reference sequence). CDR3 size: 12 residues. This CDR3 is CASSDSNTEAFF. The CDR3 region has the DNA TGTGCCAGCAGCGATTCGAACACTGAAGCTTTCTTT.

The rearrangement uses TRBV6-6 and TRBJ2-5, with D possibly TRBD2 on 6 matching bases. The length of the CDR3 is 13 residues. V lost 5 bases and J 4 bases, leaving 11 bases between the germline ends. Germline V gene data show CDR1 as MNHNY and CDR2 as SVGAGI (reference sequence). The CDR3 DNA reads TGTGCCAGCAGTCACCGGAGGGGAGAGACCCAGTACTTC. Its translation: CASSHRRGETQYF.

The chain has TRBV6-4 and TRBJ1-5; D uncertain. The V gene lost 6 bases and the J gene lost 2 bases, with 14 bases spanning the gap. This CDR3 is built from 15 residues. CDR1 is MRHNA, CDR2 SNTAGT, per germline. The CDR3 here is CASRFWITGNQPQHF. CDR3 DNA: TGTGCCAGCAGATTTTGGATTACTGGCAATCAGCCCCAGCATTTT.

The gene calls are TRBV12-3 or TRBV12-4 and TRBJ2-5; 10 bases line up with TRBD1. This CDR3 has 14 amino acids. The ends lost 5 bases at V and 7 bases at J; junction bases unmatched: 7. CDR3 coding DNA: TGTGCCAGCAGTCCCCGCGACAGGGGGCGGACCCAGTACTTC. Protein: CASSPRDRGRTQYF.

The V call is TRBV13, the J call TRBJ2-5, with 8 positions matching TRBD1. CDR3 length: 14 residues. Trimming took 4 bases from V and 2 from J; bases not matched to a gene: 3. Germline V gives CDR1 PRHDT, CDR2 FYEKMQ (reference sequence). The CDR3 DNA follows: TGTGCCAGCAGCTCCTGGACAGGGCAAGAGACCCAGTACTTC. It translates to CASSSWTGQETQYF.

The chain combines TRBV7-2 with TRBJ2-5, with 8 bases that match TRBD2. The CDR3 consists of 19 residues. The V gene's germline CDR1 is SGHTA and CDR2 FQGNSA. Trimming cost V 0 bases and J 5 bases; bases outside gene matches: 17. The CDR3: CASSLAPMAYGRAFETQYF. The DNA of the CDR3 is TGTGCCAGCAGCTTAGCCCCCATGGCCTACGGGAGGGCCTTTGAGACCCAGTACTTC.

The chain employs TRBV11-1 and TRBJ2-1; 12 bases are a match to TRBD2. Germline CDR1 SGHAT, CDR2 FQDESV (reference sequence). The CDR3 runs to 20 residues. The trim removed 3 bases at V and 2 bases at J, leaving 14 bases unmatched. CDR3 in amino acids: CASSFDGTSGSRSAYNEQFF. The DNA for the CDR3 is TGTGCCAGCAGCTTTGACGGGACTAGCGGGTCCCGATCGGCCTACAATGAGCAGTTCTTC.

Here the CDR3 reads CASSNPRYSSGELFF. The CDR3 region has the DNA TGTGCCAGCAGTAACCCCCGGTACAGCTCAGGGGAGCTGTTTTTT. This chain uses TRBV6-5 with TRBJ2-2, with unresolved D. V gave up 5 bases and J gave up 8 bases, with 18 bases separating them. Germline lookup yields CDR1 MNHEY and CDR2 SVGAGI. The CDR3 extends over 15 amino acids.